This T cell receptor beta chain originates from a study of cytomegalovirus exposure and HLA in healthy donors. Primers: 60 Vbeta forward and 13 Jbeta reverse. The assay was immunoSEQ multiplex PCR, and TCRdb's table has in-frame clones only and misses some. The repertoire holds over 150,000 clones, with around three quarters as singletons. The CDR3 totals 15 residues. Germline V gives CDR1 MGHRA, CDR2 YSYEKL. The ends lost 0 bases at V and 0 bases at J; junction bases unmatched: 2. The V call is TRBV4-1, the J call TRBJ2-7; TRBD2 matches 7 bases. Sequenced sample: PBMCs. The receptor was derived from a young man in good health and CMV-seropositive. The CDR3 loop reads CASSQEGGFSYEQYF. CDR3 coding DNA: TGCGCCAGCAGCCAAGAGGGAGGGTTCTCCTACGAGCAGTACTTC.